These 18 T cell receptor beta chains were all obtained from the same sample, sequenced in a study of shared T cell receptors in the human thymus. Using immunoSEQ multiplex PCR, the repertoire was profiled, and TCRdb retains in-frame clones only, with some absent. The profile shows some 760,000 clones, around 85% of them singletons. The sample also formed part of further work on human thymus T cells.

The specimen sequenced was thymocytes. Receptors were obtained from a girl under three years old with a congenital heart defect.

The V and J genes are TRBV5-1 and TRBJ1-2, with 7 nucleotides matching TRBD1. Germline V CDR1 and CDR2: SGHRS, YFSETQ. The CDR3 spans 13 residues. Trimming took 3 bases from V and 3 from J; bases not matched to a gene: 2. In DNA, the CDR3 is TGCGCCAGCAGCTACGGGACAGACTATGGCTACACCTTC. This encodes CASSYGTDYGYTF.

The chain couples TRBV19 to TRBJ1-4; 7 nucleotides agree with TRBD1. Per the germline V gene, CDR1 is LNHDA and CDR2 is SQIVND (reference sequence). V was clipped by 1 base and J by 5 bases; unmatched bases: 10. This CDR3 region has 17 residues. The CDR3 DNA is TGTGCCAGTAGTATAGCCGACTTCGGCAGGGGGAATGAAAAACTGTTTTTT. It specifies CASSIADFGRGNEKLFF.

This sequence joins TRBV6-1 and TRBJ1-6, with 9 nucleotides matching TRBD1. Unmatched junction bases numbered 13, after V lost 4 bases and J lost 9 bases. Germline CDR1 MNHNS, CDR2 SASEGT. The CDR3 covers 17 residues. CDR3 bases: TGTGCCAGCAGTGTCAACAGGGGGCGCGAAAGAATTTCACCCCTCCACTTT. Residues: CASSVNRGRERISPLHF.

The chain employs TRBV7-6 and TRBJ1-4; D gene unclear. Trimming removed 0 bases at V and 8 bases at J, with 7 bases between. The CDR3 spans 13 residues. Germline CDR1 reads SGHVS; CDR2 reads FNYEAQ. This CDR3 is CASSLAQREKLFF. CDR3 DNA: TGTGCCAGCAGCTTAGCCCAGAGGGAAAAACTGTTTTTT.

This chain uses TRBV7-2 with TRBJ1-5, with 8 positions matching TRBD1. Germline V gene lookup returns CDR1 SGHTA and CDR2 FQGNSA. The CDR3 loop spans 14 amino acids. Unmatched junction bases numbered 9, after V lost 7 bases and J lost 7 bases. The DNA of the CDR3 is TGTGCCAGCACCGCTACAGGGGGAAGACAGCCCCAGCATTTT. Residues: CASTATGGRQPQHF.

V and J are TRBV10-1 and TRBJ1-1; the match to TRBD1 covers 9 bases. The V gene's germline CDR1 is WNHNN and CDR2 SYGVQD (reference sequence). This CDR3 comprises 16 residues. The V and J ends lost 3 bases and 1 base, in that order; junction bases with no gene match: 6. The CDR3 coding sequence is TGCGCCAGCAGTGAAGGAGACAGGGGGGCGAACACTGAAGCTTTCTTT. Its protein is CASSEGDRGANTEAFF.

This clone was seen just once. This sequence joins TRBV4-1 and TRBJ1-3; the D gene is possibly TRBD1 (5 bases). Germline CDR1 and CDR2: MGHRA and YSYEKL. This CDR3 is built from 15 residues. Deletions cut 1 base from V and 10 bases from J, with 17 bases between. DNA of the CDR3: TGCGCCAGCAGCCAAGGCTCCCAGGGCCCTTGGACCATATATTTT. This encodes CASSQGSQGPWTIYF.

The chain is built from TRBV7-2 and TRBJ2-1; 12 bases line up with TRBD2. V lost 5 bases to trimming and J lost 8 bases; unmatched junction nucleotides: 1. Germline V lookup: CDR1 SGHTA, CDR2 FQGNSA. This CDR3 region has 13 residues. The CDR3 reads CASSRTSGDEQFF. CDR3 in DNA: TGTGCCAGCAGCCGGACTAGCGGGGATGAGCAGTTCTTC.

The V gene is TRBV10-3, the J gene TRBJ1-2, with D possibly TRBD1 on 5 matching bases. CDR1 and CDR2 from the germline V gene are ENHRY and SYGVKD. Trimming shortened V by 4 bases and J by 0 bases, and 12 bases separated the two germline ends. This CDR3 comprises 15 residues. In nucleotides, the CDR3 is TGTGCCATCAGTGCCGCGGGGGGGGCTAACTATGGCTACACCTTC. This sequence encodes CAISAAGGANYGYTF.

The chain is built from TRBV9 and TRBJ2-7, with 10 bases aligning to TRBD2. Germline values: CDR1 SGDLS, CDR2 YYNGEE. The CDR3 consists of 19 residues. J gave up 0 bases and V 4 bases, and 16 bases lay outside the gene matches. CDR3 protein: CASSTRDGLLAGDSYEQYF. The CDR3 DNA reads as TGTGCCAGCAGCACCCGGGACGGGTTGCTAGCGGGGGACTCCTACGAGCAGTACTTC.

The CDR3 here is CATSPPTRQIETQYF. In DNA, the CDR3 is TGTGCCACCAGCCCCCCTACCAGACAGATTGAGACCCAGTACTTC. The rearrangement links TRBV15 to TRBJ2-5; a weak D match, TRBD1 (5 bases). The V gene lost 5 bases and the J gene lost 5 bases, with 18 bases spanning the gap. The CDR3 is 15 amino acids. CDR1 and CDR2 from the germline V gene are LNHNV and YYDKDF (reference sequence).

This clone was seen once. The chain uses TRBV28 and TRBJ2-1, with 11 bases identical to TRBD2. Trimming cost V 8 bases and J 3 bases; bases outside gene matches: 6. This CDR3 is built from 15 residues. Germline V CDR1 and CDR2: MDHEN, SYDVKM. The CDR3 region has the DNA TGTGCCAGCGACTCCGGGACTAGCGGCTACAATGAGCAGTTCTTC. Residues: CASDSGTSGYNEQFF.

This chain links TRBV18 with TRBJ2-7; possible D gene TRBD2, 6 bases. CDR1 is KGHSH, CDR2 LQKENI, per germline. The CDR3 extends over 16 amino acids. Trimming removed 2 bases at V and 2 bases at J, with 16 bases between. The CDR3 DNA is TGTGCCAGCTCACCAGCGGGGCAGGAGCATCCCTACGAGCAGTACTTC. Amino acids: CASSPAGQEHPYEQYF. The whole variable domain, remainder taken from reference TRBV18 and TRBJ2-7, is NAGVMQNPRHLVRRRGQEARLRCSPMKGHSHVYWYRQLPEEGLKFMVYLQKENIIDESGMPKERFSAEFPKEGPSILRIQQVVRGDSAAYFCASSPAGQEHPYEQYFGPGTRLTVT.

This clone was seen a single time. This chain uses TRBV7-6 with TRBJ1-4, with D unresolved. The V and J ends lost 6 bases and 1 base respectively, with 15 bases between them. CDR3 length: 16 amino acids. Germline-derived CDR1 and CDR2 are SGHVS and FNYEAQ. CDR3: CASSFRTGLTNEKLFF. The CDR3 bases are TGTGCCAGCAGTTTTCGTACCGGTTTAACTAATGAAAAACTGTTTTTT.

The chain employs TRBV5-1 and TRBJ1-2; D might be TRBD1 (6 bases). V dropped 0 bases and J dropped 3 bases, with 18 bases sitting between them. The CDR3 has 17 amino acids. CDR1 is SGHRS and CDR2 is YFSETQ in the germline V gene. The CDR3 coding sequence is TGCGCCAGCAGCTTGGAAGAGACAGGACCCCTAGACTATGGCTACACCTTC. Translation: CASSLEETGPLDYGYTF.

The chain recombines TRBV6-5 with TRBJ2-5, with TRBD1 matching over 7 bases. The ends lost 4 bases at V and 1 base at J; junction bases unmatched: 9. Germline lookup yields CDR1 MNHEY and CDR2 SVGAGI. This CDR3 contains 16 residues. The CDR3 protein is CASSCTGQRAQETQYF. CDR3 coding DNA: TGTGCCAGCAGTTGTACGGGACAGAGGGCCCAAGAGACCCAGTACTTC.

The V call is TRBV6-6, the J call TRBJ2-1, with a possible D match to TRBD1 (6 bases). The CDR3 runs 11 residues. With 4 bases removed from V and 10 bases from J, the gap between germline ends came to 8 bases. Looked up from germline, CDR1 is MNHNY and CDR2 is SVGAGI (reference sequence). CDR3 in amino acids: CASSSQGEQFF. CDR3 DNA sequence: TGTGCCAGCAGTTCCCAGGGGGAGCAGTTCTTC.

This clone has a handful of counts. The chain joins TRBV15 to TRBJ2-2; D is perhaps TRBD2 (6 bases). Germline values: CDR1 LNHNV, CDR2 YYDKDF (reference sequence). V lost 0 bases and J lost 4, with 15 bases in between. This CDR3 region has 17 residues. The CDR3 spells CATSRDGGNSGTGELFF. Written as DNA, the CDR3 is TGTGCCACCAGCAGAGATGGGGGGAATAGTGGCACCGGGGAGCTGTTTTTT. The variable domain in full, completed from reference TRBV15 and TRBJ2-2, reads DAMVIQNPRYQVTQFGKPVTLSCSQTLNHNVMYWYQQKSSQAPKLLFHYYDKDFNNEADTPDNFQSRRPNTSFCFLDIRSPGLGDTAMYLCATSRDGGNSGTGELFFGEGSRLTVL.